This entry lists 10 T cell receptor beta chains sequenced from one sample in a study of T cells in localized non-small cell lung cancer. The table came from immunoSEQ multiplex PCR; TCRdb's copy has only in-frame clones and leaves some out. The repertoire includes about 41,000 clones, about 80% of them detected once, and 7% to 8.5% sits in the top ten. This sample comprised PBMCs, obtained before any cancer treatment. These receptors came from a man between 40 and 70 years old with stage II lung adenocarcinoma.

This chain uses TRBV19 with TRBJ1-1; 7 bases line up with TRBD1. This CDR3 is built from 12 residues. CDR1 and CDR2 (germline): LNHDA, SQIVND (reference sequence). J was trimmed by 3 bases and V by 9 bases; bases with no gene match: 4. The CDR3 nucleotides read TGTGCCAGCCGGGACAGCCACACTGAAGCTTTCTTT. It codes for CASRDSHTEAFF.

The chain couples TRBV25-1 to TRBJ1-1; D might be TRBD1 (5 bases). The CDR3 totals 15 residues. Trimming pared 4 bases from V and 0 bases from J, leaving 12 bases between. The germline V gene encodes CDR1 MGHDK and CDR2 SYGVNS. The CDR3 bases are TGTGCCAGCAGTGGGGGCCCCCTTATGAACACTGAAGCTTTCTTT. Protein sequence: CASSGGPLMNTEAFF.

This clone appeared a single time. The genes are TRBV5-6 and TRBJ2-1, with 12 bases that match TRBD2. V shed 2 bases, J shed 7 bases, and the junction held 10 bases outside the gene matches. The CDR3 consists of 17 residues. Germline CDR1 SGHDT, CDR2 YYEEEE. CDR3 residues: CASSFLRLAGVQNEQFF. The DNA for the CDR3 is TGTGCCAGCAGCTTCCTCAGACTAGCGGGAGTGCAGAATGAGCAGTTCTTC.

This clone appeared once. This chain uses TRBV15 with TRBJ1-4, with D unclear. Trimming took 0 bases from V and 6 from J, leaving 14 bases between them. CDR1 is LNHNV and CDR2 is YYDKDF in the germline V gene (reference sequence). CDR3 length: 16 amino acids. This CDR3 is CATSRDSRTTYEKLFF. The CDR3 DNA is TGTGCCACCAGCAGAGATTCCCGGACCACATATGAAAAACTGTTTTTT.

The V and J genes are TRBV7-2 and TRBJ2-1; the D is unclear. The CDR3 has 13 residues. V lost 2 bases to trimming and J lost 5 bases, with 7 bases between them. Germline loops: CDR1 SGHTA, CDR2 FQGNSA. CDR3 in DNA: TGTGCCAGCAGCTTATTCCGGGACAATGAGCAGTTCTTC. This gives the protein CASSLFRDNEQFF.

This rearrangement joins TRBV7-2 to TRBJ2-5; possible D gene TRBD1, 6 bases. The CDR3 is made up of 14 amino acids. Germline V lookup: CDR1 SGHTA, CDR2 FQGNSA. The V end lost 3 bases, the J end lost 2 bases, and 10 bases lay between the germline ends. CDR3 loop: CASSLGAWQETQYF. In nucleotides, the CDR3 is TGTGCCAGCAGCTTGGGGGCTTGGCAAGAGACCCAGTACTTC.

The V gene is TRBV6-6, the J gene TRBJ2-1; TRBD1 agrees at 9 bases. V was clipped by 2 bases and J by 4 bases; unmatched bases: 6. The germline V gene encodes CDR1 MNHNY and CDR2 SVGAGI (reference sequence). The CDR3 is made up of 16 amino acids. The CDR3 protein is CASSYQGQGMYNEQFF. In DNA form, the CDR3 reads TGTGCCAGCAGTTACCAGGGACAGGGAATGTACAATGAGCAGTTCTTC.

V is TRBV6-6 and J is TRBJ1-6, with D maybe TRBD1 (5 bases). Between the trimmed V and J ends, which lost 3 bases and 6 bases, there was a span of 12 bases. Germline V gene lookup returns CDR1 MNHNY and CDR2 SVGAGI (reference sequence). The CDR3 length is 15 residues. The CDR3 DNA follows: TGTGCCAGCAGTTATCAGGGAAGCTCTAATTCACCCCTCCACTTT. Protein product: CASSYQGSSNSPLHF.

This chain links TRBV1 with TRBJ2-7; TRBD2, the table's D call, lacks a check against the DNA. TRBV1 represents a pseudogene. This CDR3 has 16 residues. The chain's CDR3 is CTSSFPGTTKDNEQYF. The CDR3 nucleotides are TGCACCAGCAGCTTCCCCGGGACTACCAAGGACAACGAGCAGTACTTC.

The chain carries TRBV28 and TRBJ2-7; 11 bases are a match to TRBD2. The CDR3 length is 16 residues. The germline CDR1 and CDR2 sequences are MDHEN and SYDVKM. Trimming removed 5 bases from V and 4 bases from J; junction bases left unmatched: 10. CDR3 region: CASSVRTSGRLYEQYF. The CDR3 coding sequence is TGTGCCAGCAGTGTCCGGACTAGCGGGCGACTGTACGAGCAGTACTTC.